The rows below give T cell receptor beta chains drawn from one sample of a study of read filtering for tumor transcriptome and immune sequencing. TCRdb independently ran MiXCR on the reads; one entry per CDR3 protein. The table includes approximately 140,000 distinct CDR3 sequences, approximately 13% detected once. Sequenced input: a population of CD138-negative cells sorted from bone marrow. Receptors were obtained from a donor at least 40 years old with multiple myeloma. Both conserved end residues are part of each CDR3. D genes are given only for firm matches. Clone sizes are given selectively: once, few, many, or a class where the clone is expanded.

clone_size j_call v_call d_call cdr3_nt cdr3_aa
- TRBJ1-2 TRBV29-1 - TGCAGCGTTGAAAGCGGCAGTCCTAACTATGGCTACACCTTC CSVESGSPNYGYTF
many TRBJ2-7 TRBV6-1 - TGTGCCAGCAGGGTTAACTACGAGCAGTACTTC CASRVNYEQYF
many TRBJ1-1 TRBV5-5 TRBD1 TGTGCCAGCAGCAAAGGACAGGGAGACACTGAAGCTTTCTTT CASSKGQGDTEAFF
many TRBJ1-1 TRBV6-2/TRBV6-3 - TGTGCCAGCAGACGGGACGCCGGGGGGACTGAAGCTTTCTTT CASRRDAGGTEAFF
many TRBJ1-1 TRBV6-5 TRBD1 TGTGCCAGCAGTCTTGACAGGGCTAACCTTCCTAACACTGAAGCTTTCTTT CASSLDRANLPNTEAFF
many TRBJ1-1 TRBV19 - TGTGCCAGTAGTTCGGGACTGGGGCACACTGAAGCTTTCTTT CASSSGLGHTEAFF
many TRBJ1-1 TRBV20-1 - TGCAGTGCTAGCCAGACAGGACGGAACACTGAAGCTTTCTTT CSASQTGRNTEAFF
many TRBJ2-7 TRBV4-1 - TGCGCCAGCAGCCAAGATCTGACGGGCTCCTACGAGCAGTACTTC CASSQDLTGSYEQYF
many TRBJ2-1 TRBV18 - TGTGCCAGCTCACCACCCCAGGGTAGCAATGAGCAGTTCTTC CASSPPQGSNEQFF
few TRBJ2-1 TRBV15 - TGTGCCACCAGACCCTATAGCAGTGGCGATGAGCAGTTCTTC CATRPYSSGDEQFF
many TRBJ2-6 TRBV29-1 - TGCAGCGTGCTGCAGGGTGGTAGCTCTGGGGCCAACGTCCTGACTTTC CSVLQGGSSGANVLTF
many TRBJ2-5 TRBV6-2/TRBV6-3 - TGTGCCAGCAGACAGGGCGGTGAGACCCAGTACTTC CASRQGGETQYF
many TRBJ2-4 TRBV29-1 - TGCAGCGTCGCCGAGGGACCGAGTTCGAACTTC CSVAEGPSSNF
many TRBJ2-1 TRBV6-2/TRBV6-3 TRBD2 TGTGCCAGCAGTTACTCAGGAGCGGGAGGACAAAATGAGCAGTTCTTC CASSYSGAGGQNEQFF
once TRBJ2-1 TRBV6-6 - TGTGCCACGCTCCGGGGCAATGAGCAGTTCTTC CATLRGNEQFF
many TRBJ2-6 TRBV12-3/TRBV12-4 TRBD2 TGTGCCAGCACCCTAGCGGGAGCGCTCTCTGGGGCCAACGTCCTGACTTTC CASTLAGALSGANVLTF
many TRBJ1-1 TRBV6-1 - TGTGCCAGCAGTCCGCGTCCTACCAGGGAGGGCACTGAAGCTTTCTTT CASSPRPTREGTEAFF
few TRBJ2-1 TRBV29-1 - TGCAGCGTTGCTGATCTACGCTACAACAATGAGCAGTTCTTC CSVADLRYNNEQFF
- TRBJ2-3 TRBV18 TRBD1 TGTACCAGCTCGTACGACAGGGGTGGTGGAGATACGCAGTATTTT CTSSYDRGGGDTQYF
- TRBJ1-2 TRBV7-9 TRBD1 TGTGCCAGCAGCTTAGGCCGGGGACAGATCTATGGCTACACCTTC CASSLGRGQIYGYTF
many TRBJ2-1 TRBV7-9 - TGTGCCAGCAGCTCCATGTCGGGGGTTAATGAGCAGTTCTTC CASSSMSGVNEQFF
- TRBJ1-3 TRBV2 - TGTGCCAGCAGCTACACAGGTTTCTCTGGAAACACCATATATTTT CASSYTGFSGNTIYF
- TRBJ2-7 TRBV29-1 TRBD1 TGCTGCGTTAGACAGGGTTCCTACGAGCAGTACTTC CCVRQGSYEQYF
- TRBJ1-2 TRBV27 - TGTGCCAGCAGTTTATCGTTCTGGGGCAACTATGGCTACACCTTC CASSLSFWGNYGYTF
few TRBJ2-7 TRBV11-2 - TGTGCCAGCAGCTCCCCCGGGACAACGGGGAGCTACGAGCAGTACTTC CASSSPGTTGSYEQYF
few TRBJ2-1 TRBV7-3 - TGTGCCAGCAGCCCCCACGGGAGATACAATGAGCAGTTCTTC CASSPHGRYNEQFF
few TRBJ2-1 TRBV5-4 TRBD2 TGTGCCAGCAGCTTAAAACTAGCGGAGTACAATGAGCAGTTCTTC CASSLKLAEYNEQFF
many TRBJ2-7 TRBV29-1 - TGCAGTGTCTCTCCCGGGAAGAACGAGCAGTACTTC CSVSPGKNEQYF
- TRBJ2-1 TRBV12-3/TRBV12-4 TRBD2 TGTGCCAGCAGGCGGGAGCCTTACAATGAGCAGTTCTTC CASRREPYNEQFF
few TRBJ1-5 TRBV5-1 TRBD1 TGCGCCAGCAGCCTTGGACAGGGGGCCGAACCCCAGCATTTT CASSLGQGAEPQHF
- TRBJ1-1 TRBV11-2 TRBD1 TGTGCCAGCAGCTTAGCCCGTACAGGGGTTAGGGACACTGAAGCTTTCTTT CASSLARTGVRDTEAFF
- TRBJ2-3 TRBV27 - TGTGCCAGCAGTTCCCCTGGCGGGGACGGCACAGATACGCAGTATTTT CASSSPGGDGTDTQYF
many TRBJ2-1 TRBV7-9 - TGTGCCAGCAGCCCGCAACCTGAGCAGTTCTTC CASSPQPEQFF
many TRBJ1-1 TRBV7-9 - TGTGCCAGCAGCTTACCAGATCGGACTGAAGCTTTCTTT CASSLPDRTEAFF
- TRBJ2-7 TRBV18 - TGTGCCAGCTCACCACCGGGTAAGACCTACGAGCAGTACTTC CASSPPGKTYEQYF
few TRBJ2-5 TRBV5-1 - TGCGCCAGCAGTTCTGACCCCCGAGATCGCGAGACCCAGTACTTC CASSSDPRDRETQYF
many TRBJ2-1 TRBV6-5 TRBD2 TGTGCCACCCGACTAGCGGGAGGGAATGAGCAGTTCTTC CATRLAGGNEQFF
many TRBJ2-1 TRBV7-9 - TGTGCCAGCAGCTTAGCCAACAATGAGCAGTTCTTC CASSLANNEQFF